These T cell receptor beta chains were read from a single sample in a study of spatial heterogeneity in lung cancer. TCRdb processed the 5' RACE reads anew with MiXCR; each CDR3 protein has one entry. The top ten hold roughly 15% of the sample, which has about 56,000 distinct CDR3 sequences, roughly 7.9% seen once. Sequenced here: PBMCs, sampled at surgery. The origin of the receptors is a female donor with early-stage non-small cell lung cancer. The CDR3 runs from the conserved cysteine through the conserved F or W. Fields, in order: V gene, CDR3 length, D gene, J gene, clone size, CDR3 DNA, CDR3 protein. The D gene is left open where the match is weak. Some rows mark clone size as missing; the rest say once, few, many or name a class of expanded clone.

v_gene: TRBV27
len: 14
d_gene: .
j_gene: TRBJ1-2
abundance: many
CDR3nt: TGTGCCAGCAGTCCCCGGGGAGGGGGTTATGGCTACACCTTC
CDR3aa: CASSPRGGGYGYTF

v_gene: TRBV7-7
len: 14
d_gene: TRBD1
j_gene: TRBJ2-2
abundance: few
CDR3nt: TGTGCTAGCAGCCGACAGGGGGATACCGGGGAGCTGTTTTTT
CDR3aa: CASSRQGDTGELFF

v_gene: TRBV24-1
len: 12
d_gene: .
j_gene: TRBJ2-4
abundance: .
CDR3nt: TGTGCCACCAGTGGCGCCGGACAGTTACAGTACTTC
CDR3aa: CATSGAGQLQYF

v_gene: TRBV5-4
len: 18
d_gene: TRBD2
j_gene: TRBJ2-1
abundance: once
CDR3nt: TGTGCCAGCAGTAGGCTAGCGGGAGGGATGAGCTCCTACAATGAGCAGTTCTTC
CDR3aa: CASSRLAGGMSSYNEQFF

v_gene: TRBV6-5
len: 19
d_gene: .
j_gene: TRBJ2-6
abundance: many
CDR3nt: TGTGCCAGCAGTTGGAGGACGGGACAGACTAGCTCTGGGGCCAACGTCCTGACTTTC
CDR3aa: CASSWRTGQTSSGANVLTF

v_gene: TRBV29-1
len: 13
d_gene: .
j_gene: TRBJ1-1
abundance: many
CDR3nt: TGCAGCGTTGAACAGGAATCGAACACTGAAGCTTTCTTT
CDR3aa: CSVEQESNTEAFF

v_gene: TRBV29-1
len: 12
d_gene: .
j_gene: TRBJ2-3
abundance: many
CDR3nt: TGCAGCTTGAGAGGCTTCACAGATACGCAGTATTTT
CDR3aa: CSLRGFTDTQYF

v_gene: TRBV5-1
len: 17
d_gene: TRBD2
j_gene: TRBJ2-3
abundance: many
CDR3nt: TGCGCCAGCAGCTTGTTACTAGCGGGGGAAAGAAGTGGTACGCAGTATTTT
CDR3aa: CASSLLLAGERSGTQYF

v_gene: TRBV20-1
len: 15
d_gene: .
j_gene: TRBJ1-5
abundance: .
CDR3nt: TGCAGTGCTAGAGATCCGGCAGGGAACAATCAGCCCCAGCATTTT
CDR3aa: CSARDPAGNNQPQHF

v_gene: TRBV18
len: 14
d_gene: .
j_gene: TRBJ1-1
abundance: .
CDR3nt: TGTGCCAGCTCACCAGCATCTGGTAACACTGAAGCTTTCTTT
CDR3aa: CASSPASGNTEAFF

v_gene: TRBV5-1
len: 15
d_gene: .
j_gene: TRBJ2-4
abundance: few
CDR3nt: TGCGCCAGCAGCAACTTGCCAGGGCTCACTCGTAGGAGATACTTC
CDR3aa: CASSNLPGLTRRRYF

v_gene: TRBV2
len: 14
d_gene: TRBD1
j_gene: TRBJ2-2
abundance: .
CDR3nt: TGTGCCAGCAGAGACAGGGCGGTTCCCGGGGAGCTGTTTTTT
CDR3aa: CASRDRAVPGELFF

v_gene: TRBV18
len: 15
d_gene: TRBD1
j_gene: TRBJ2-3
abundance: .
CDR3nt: TGTGCCAGCTCACCGAGGCAGGGGGCTACAGATACGCAGTATTTT
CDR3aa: CASSPRQGATDTQYF

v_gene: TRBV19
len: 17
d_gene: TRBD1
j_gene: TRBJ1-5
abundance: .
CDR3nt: TGTGCCAGTAAACCCGAGCCGGGACAGCAAGTTGGTAAGCCCCAGCATTTT
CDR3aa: CASKPEPGQQVGKPQHF

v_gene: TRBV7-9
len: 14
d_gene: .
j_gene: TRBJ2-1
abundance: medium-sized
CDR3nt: TGTGCCAGCAGCTTAGTCCCAGGTCACAATGAGCAGTTCTTC
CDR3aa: CASSLVPGHNEQFF

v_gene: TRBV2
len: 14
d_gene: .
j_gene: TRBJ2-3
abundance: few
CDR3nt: TGTGCCAGCAGTGAAGACAGGAGCACAGATACGCAGTATTTT
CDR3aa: CASSEDRSTDTQYF